The clone carrying this T cell receptor (beta chain) occurred once. Its target is not known. Nominally healthy donors provided the samples, though records likely missed some immune exposures. The data derive from a study of cytomegalovirus exposure and HLA in healthy donors. Study outcomes and limitations: TRBV6-2, TRBV6-3 and some other V segments were excluded as indistinguishable.

Amplification used 60 Vbeta primers and 13 Jbeta primers. Produced via immunoSEQ multiplex PCR; TCRdb's table is partial and in-frame only. The sample lists around 120,000 clones, 81% occurring once. Germline CDR1 reads GTSNPN; CDR2 reads SVGIG (reference sequence). The CDR3 totals 17 residues. V lost 0 bases and J 0 bases, leaving 14 bases between the germline ends. The receptor's source is a man in his late teens or twenties in good health and CMV-seronegative. Input material: PBMCs. This chain connects TRBV30 to TRBJ2-2; D is unclear. The CDR3 spells CAWSVFGFRTNTGELFF. The DNA of the CDR3 is TGTGCCTGGAGTGTGTTTGGGTTCAGGACGAACACCGGGGAGCTGTTTTTT. Filled out from reference TRBV30 and TRBJ2-2, the complete variable domain reads SQTIHQWPATLVQPVGSPLSLECTVEGTSNPNLYWYRQAAGRGLQLLFYSVGIGQISSEVPQNLSASRPQDRQFILSSKKLLLSDSGFYLCAWSVFGFRTNTGELFFGEGSRLTVL.